The clone carrying this T cell receptor (beta chain) was observed at least ten times. The antigen remains unidentified. These data originate in a study of early T cells in non-severe SARS-CoV-2 infection. Study details: The chains were unpaired, and the sequenced material was bulk RNA from unsorted whole blood. Study-wide results and caveats: Clonotype matching in VDJdb favored anti-spike CD8 responses and did not capture private and CD4 specificities.

Unique molecular identifier tags were affixed to discrete cDNA molecules. One entry per CDR3 protein results from TCRdb running MiXCR on the 5' RACE reads. Of 64,000 or so distinct CDR3 sequences listed, about an eighth are singletons. The ends were cut back, 2 bases at V and 0 bases at J, with 8 bases in the middle. Germline assignment: CDR1 WSHSY and CDR2 SAAADI. The CDR3 has 16 amino acids. The sample taken for sequencing was whole blood. The receptor was derived from an adult who was a healthcare worker with PCR-confirmed SARS-CoV-2 infection or an uninfected control (not recorded which). V and J are TRBV10-2 and TRBJ1-6; a weak D match, TRBD1 (6 bases). The chain's CDR3 is CASSEGGLSYNSPLHF. DNA of the CDR3: TGCGCCAGCAGTGAGGGGGGCCTCTCCTATAATTCACCCCTCCACTTT.